This entry describes one TCR beta chain. Time point denoted: recipient sample about 28 days before transplant, after cytoreduction. The sample is drawn from a study of T cell clonotyping in hematopoietic cell transplantation. Trimming removed 2 bases from V and 4 bases from J, with 14 bases in between. The CDR3 has 15 residues. The germline gives CDR1 WSHSY, CDR2 SAAADI. Using immunoSEQ multiplex PCR, the repertoire was profiled, and TCRdb retains in-frame clones only, with some absent. The sample includes 7,000 to 8,000 clones, 88% seen only once; the top ten take roughly 7%. The V gene is TRBV10-2, the J gene TRBJ2-5, with D perhaps being TRBD1 or TRBD2 (6 bases each). This TCR came from a man aged 55 to 70 with acute myeloid leukemia. Some clones in this sample may be carry-over from other donors' samples. The source was peripheral blood mononuclear cells, collected before stem cell transplant. CDR3: CASSERGTQLETQYF. Here the CDR3 DNA reads TGCGCCAGCAGTGAGAGGGGGACTCAGCTAGAGACCCAGTACTTC.